This paragraph reports one T cell receptor beta chain. Its antigen is not known. Unmatched junction bases numbered 11, after V lost 6 bases and J lost 5 bases. The CDR3 runs 15 residues. Germline V gene lookup returns CDR1 SNHLY and CDR2 FYNNEI. This specimen comes from a study of human T cells and chemical hapten exposure. On the study more broadly: The study traced per-sample TCR yield variation mainly to small differences in pooled library volumes. Whole-study findings and limits: Expanded TCRs produced significantly more large CDR3 similarity clusters than controls did.

Stated time point: patch test 1, 2 weeks after DPC sensitization. The treatment denotes: therapeutic diphenylcyclopropenone sensitization with weekly scalp DPC. Under the authors' procedure: The number of TCRs in each sample had a median of about 96,000 and spanned roughly 23,224 to 750,000. TCRdb itself ran the RACE reads through MiXCR, one entry per CDR3 protein. These V and J calls originate from TCRdb's pipeline instead of the authors' own analysis. The sample holds roughly 190,000 distinct CDR3 sequences, around 24% seen once. This clonotype was sampled from a woman in her fifties or sixties with alopecia areata. Some clones in this sample may be carry-over from other donors' samples. V gene TRBV2 combines with J gene TRBJ2-5; 8 bases line up with TRBD1. Sequenced material: whole blood, taken in connection with sensitization to the hapten diphenylcyclopropenone (DPC). Here the CDR3 reads CASRVTGTGVETQYF. The CDR3 region has the DNA TGTGCCAGCAGGGTAACCGGGACAGGAGTGGAGACCCAGTACTTC.